The 20 T cell receptor beta chains listed next were all sequenced from one sample in a study of CD8 T cells in Susac syndrome. With random hexamers, roughly 0.45 to 1 ug RNA was reverse transcribed. TCRdb ran MiXCR on the immunoSEQ multiplex PCR reads and lists one entry per CDR3 protein. The repertoire holds about 180,000 distinct CDR3 sequences, with 90% to 95% as singletons. Sequencing was carried out using CD4+ T cells from PBMCs. These receptors came from a human donor with Susac syndrome.

The chain joins TRBV15 to TRBJ1-1; D is ambiguous. The CDR3 totals 15 residues. V was clipped by 1 base and J by 6 bases, with 15 bases between them. Germline lookup yields CDR1 LNHNV and CDR2 YYDKDF (reference sequence). The CDR3 reads CATSRAAPVNAEAFF. The CDR3 bases are TGTGCCACCAGCAGAGCCGCACCGGTAAACGCTGAAGCTTTCTTT.

DNA for the CDR3: TGTGCCAGCAGCCAAGATAGCCCCCGGGACAGGGGCGTAAGTGGCTACACCTTC. As protein: CASSQDSPRDRGVSGYTF. The gene calls are TRBV4-2 and TRBJ1-2; 10 bases align to TRBD1. The junction had 14 bases not matched to a gene; V was cut back by 0 bases and J by 7 bases. The CDR3 is made up of 18 amino acids. The germline V gene encodes CDR1 LGHNA and CDR2 YNFKEQ.

The chain links TRBV11-2 to TRBJ2-1; 13 positions match TRBD2. V lost 5 bases to trimming and J lost 3 bases; unmatched junction nucleotides: 7. CDR3 length: 17 amino acids. Germline values: CDR1 SGHAT, CDR2 FQNNGV. The CDR3 coding sequence is TGTGCCAGCAGCCCCCGACTAGCGGGGGGCATCTACAATGAGCAGTTCTTC. Residues: CASSPRLAGGIYNEQFF.

This clonotype has a handful of counts. The chain recombines TRBV7-2 with TRBJ1-1; 8 nucleotides agree with TRBD1. V lost 4 bases to trimming and J lost 5 bases; unmatched junction nucleotides: 3. Germline V gene data show CDR1 as SGHTA and CDR2 as FQGNSA. This CDR3 has 13 residues. This chain's CDR3 is CASSWTGRTEAFF. The DNA for the CDR3 is TGTGCCAGCAGCTGGACAGGGCGGACTGAAGCTTTCTTT.

A remark on this clonotype: Its ends do not fully match the called genes, so a read error is possible. The rearrangement uses TRBV29-1 and TRBJ2-3, with D possibly TRBD1 on 6 matching bases. The length of the CDR3 is 14 residues. CDR1 and CDR2 (germline): SQVTM, ANQGSEA. CDR3 DNA sequence: TGCAGCGTTAAAGAGCAGGGGAACACAGATACGCAGTATTTT. Translated: CSVKEQGNTDTQYF.

V and J are TRBV11-3 and TRBJ2-7; 7 nucleotides agree with TRBD1. The CDR3 covers 14 residues. Germline V CDR1 and CDR2: SGHNT, YENEEA. The V gene end was trimmed by 4 bases and the J gene end by 5 bases; junction bases not matched to a gene: 8. The chain's CDR3 is CASSSHHGTDEQYF. CDR3 bases: TGTGCCAGCAGCTCCCATCACGGGACAGACGAGCAGTACTTC.

The chain couples TRBV3-1 to TRBJ2-7; TRBD1 matches 10 bases. V gave up 5 bases and J gave up 4 bases; unmatched junction bases: 14. The CDR3 covers 17 residues. From germline, CDR1 is LGHDT and CDR2 YNNKEL (reference sequence). CDR3 protein: CASSTRPGQGLVYEQYF. The DNA for the CDR3 is TGTGCCAGCAGCACCCGACCGGGACAGGGGTTGGTATACGAGCAGTACTTC.

This chain joins TRBV6-2 or TRBV6-3 and TRBJ2-5; weak D call: TRBD1 (5 bases). V lost 2 bases and J lost 4, with 11 bases in between. Germline CDR1 MNHEY, CDR2 SVGEGT. This CDR3 spans 14 amino acids. Here the CDR3 reads CASSYQTVGETQYF. In nucleotides, the CDR3 is TGTGCCAGCAGTTACCAGACAGTCGGAGAGACCCAGTACTTC.

The genes are TRBV6-2 or TRBV6-3 and TRBJ2-7, with unresolved D. Germline values: CDR1 MNHEY, CDR2 SVGEGT. This CDR3 is 10 amino acids long. V gave up 5 bases and J gave up 3 bases, with 2 bases separating them. The CDR3, as DNA: TGTGCCAGCAGTGACTACGAGCAGTACTTC. The encoded protein is CASSDYEQYF.

The genes are TRBV11-1 and TRBJ1-2; D not resolved. The V gene lost 2 bases and the J gene lost 6 bases, with 31 bases spanning the gap. This CDR3 region has 20 residues. Germline V gene lookup returns CDR1 SGHAT and CDR2 FQDESV (reference sequence). The CDR3 nucleotides read TGTGCCAGCAGCTTATCGGAATCCCGGCCCCCGTCCAGAAATTCGGATGGCTACACCTTC. It codes for CASSLSESRPPSRNSDGYTF.

The rearrangement uses TRBV5-1 and TRBJ2-7; D might be TRBD2 (6 bases). Germline V gene lookup returns CDR1 SGHRS and CDR2 YFSETQ. Trimming shortened V by 4 bases and J by 2 bases, and 13 bases separated the two germline ends. The CDR3 spans 14 residues. The CDR3 region is CASSTGLLTYEQYF. CDR3 sequence (DNA): TGCGCCAGCAGCACGGGACTCCTAACCTACGAGCAGTACTTC.

The sample holds one count of this clonotype. The chain couples TRBV15 to TRBJ2-3, with TRBD1 as a possible D gene (5 bases). The CDR3 is made up of 16 amino acids. V was clipped by 0 bases and J by 6 bases, with 16 bases between them. Per the germline V gene, CDR1 is LNHNV and CDR2 is YYDKDF (reference sequence). The chain's CDR3 is CATSRDRGLRGDTQYF. CDR3 nucleotides: TGTGCCACCAGCAGAGATAGGGGATTGCGTGGTGATACGCAGTATTTT. Drawing the rest from reference TRBV15 and TRBJ2-3, the complete variable domain is DAMVIQNPRYQVTQFGKPVTLSCSQTLNHNVMYWYQQKSSQAPKLLFHYYDKDFNNEADTPDNFQSRRPNTSFCFLDIRSPGLGDTAMYLCATSRDRGLRGDTQYFGPGTRLTVL.

This rearrangement joins TRBV2 to TRBJ1-1; D not certain. With 5 bases removed from V and 4 bases from J, the gap between germline ends came to 11 bases. The CDR3 spans 13 residues. CDR1 is SNHLY, CDR2 FYNNEI, per germline. The CDR3 nucleotides are TGTGCCAGCAGTCGGGAAGTGGGCACTGAAGCTTTCTTT. It translates to CASSREVGTEAFF.

J is TRBJ2-5 and V is TRBV30; no clear D gene. The V gene's germline CDR1 is GTSNPN and CDR2 SVGIG (reference sequence). The CDR3 covers 12 residues. With 0 bases removed from V and 3 bases from J, the gap between germline ends came to 5 bases. The CDR3 is CAWSVGEETQYF. The CDR3 coding sequence is TGTGCCTGGAGTGTAGGAGAAGAGACCCAGTACTTC.

The J gene is TRBJ2-1, the V gene TRBV4-2, with unresolved D. The CDR3 is 13 amino acids. V was cut by 0 bases and J by 6 bases, with 6 bases left in between. Germline V gives CDR1 LGHNA, CDR2 YNFKEQ. The CDR3: CASSQDPSNEQFF. For the CDR3, the DNA is TGTGCCAGCAGCCAAGATCCGAGCAATGAGCAGTTCTTC.

The chain has TRBV7-8 and TRBJ1-5; 8 bases are shared with TRBD1. The CDR3 length is 15 residues. Germline V gene lookup returns CDR1 SGHVS and CDR2 FQNEAQ. The V gene end was trimmed by 1 base and the J gene end by 7 bases; junction bases not matched to a gene: 6. As DNA, the CDR3 is TGTGCCAGCAGCTTAGGGCAGGGGGCGGGACAGCCCCAGCATTTT. As protein: CASSLGQGAGQPQHF.

The gene calls are TRBV19 and TRBJ1-1; D is perhaps TRBD1 (5 bases). The V gene's germline CDR1 is LNHDA and CDR2 SQIVND (reference sequence). This CDR3 is 15 amino acids long. Deletions cut 6 bases from V and 1 base from J, with 15 bases between. CDR3 residues: CASRTAGLGNTEAFF. The DNA of the CDR3 is TGTGCCAGTAGAACTGCGGGACTGGGGAACACTGAAGCTTTCTTT.

V gene TRBV19 combines with J gene TRBJ2-3; D is unclear. CDR1 is LNHDA, CDR2 SQIVND, per germline (reference sequence). The V and J ends lost 5 bases and 4 bases respectively, with 10 bases between them. The CDR3 spans 13 residues. CDR3 nucleotide sequence: TGTGCCAGTAGTCGTCCAGGCCCAGATACGCAGTATTTT. Translated, it gives CASSRPGPDTQYF.

The genes are TRBV19 and TRBJ2-1; possibly TRBD2 for D (5 bases). Looked up from germline, CDR1 is LNHDA and CDR2 is SQIVND (reference sequence). V lost 3 bases and J lost 7, with 19 bases in between. The CDR3 is made up of 16 amino acids. As DNA, the CDR3 is TGTGCCAGTAGTATCGGCGCTCGGAGGAGAGGGAATGAGCAGTTCTTC. It specifies CASSIGARRRGNEQFF.

V and J are TRBV7-6 and TRBJ1-2; 11 nucleotides match TRBD1. Germline-derived CDR1 and CDR2 are SGHVS and FNYEAQ. This CDR3 has 15 residues. The V segment lost 5 bases and the J segment 3 bases; nucleotides outside the gene matches: 5. The CDR3 DNA follows: TGTGCCAGCAGCCCCGGACAGGGGGCCCACTATGGCTACACCTTC. Encoded protein: CASSPGQGAHYGYTF. Full variable domain (remainder filled in from reference TRBV7-6 and TRBJ1-2): GAGVSQSPRYKVTKRGQDVALRCDPISGHVSLYWYRQALGQGPEFLTYFNYEAQQDKSGLPNDRFSAERPEGSISTLTIQRTEQRDSAMYRCASSPGQGAHYGYTFGSGTRLTVV.